These 25 T cell receptor beta chains were all obtained from the same sample, sequenced in a study of graft-versus-host responses after intestinal transplantation. Clones were sequenced by immunoSEQ multiplex PCR, and TCRdb holds only the in-frame ones, with some missing. The sample records about 50,000 clones, around 90% being singletons. No antigen is known for these receptors. Source: unstimulated CD4+ T cells sorted from spleen or lymph node cells, taken before transplant. These receptors originate from a human donor who was the organ donor for an intestinal transplant.

The gene calls are TRBV2 and TRBJ2-7, with D perhaps matching TRBD2 (6 bases). Between the trimmed V and J ends, which lost 3 bases and 6 bases, there was a span of 15 bases. This CDR3 comprises 14 residues. Germline V gene data show CDR1 as SNHLY and CDR2 as FYNNEI. CDR3 region: CASSEEGPVGEQYF. CDR3 coding DNA: TGTGCCAGCAGTGAGGAGGGGCCGGTAGGCGAGCAGTACTTC.

The gene calls are TRBV28 and TRBJ2-3, with D perhaps TRBD1 (6 bases). Deletions cut 5 bases from V and 3 bases from J, with 15 bases between. The CDR3 extends over 15 amino acids. Looked up from germline, CDR1 is MDHEN and CDR2 is SYDVKM. The CDR3 here is CASSPLQRGTDTQYF. The CDR3 DNA reads as TGTGCCAGCAGTCCACTACAAAGGGGGACAGATACGCAGTATTTT. The variable domain in full, completed from reference TRBV28 and TRBJ2-3, reads DVKVTQSSRYLVKRTGEKVFLECVQDMDHENMFWYRQDPGLGLRLIYFSYDVKMKEKGDIPEGYSVSREKKERFSLILESASTNQTSMYLCASSPLQRGTDTQYFGPGTRLTVL.

The V call is TRBV30, the J call TRBJ2-1, with 9 bases that match TRBD1. Germline assignment: CDR1 GTSNPN and CDR2 SVGIG (reference sequence). The CDR3 spans 14 residues. V shed 5 bases and J 3 bases; nucleotides not matched to a gene: 5. This CDR3 reads CAWDRDRVYNEQFF. In DNA, the CDR3 is TGTGCCTGGGACCGGGACAGGGTCTACAATGAGCAGTTCTTC.

The chain recombines TRBV2 with TRBJ2-3; tentatively, D is TRBD1 (7 bases). The CDR3 length is 15 residues. Deletions cut 6 bases from V and 0 bases from J, with 13 bases between. The germline gives CDR1 SNHLY, CDR2 FYNNEI. The CDR3 DNA is TGTGCCAGCAGCCGGGGGACAGTTAGCACAGATACGCAGTATTTT. This encodes CASSRGTVSTDTQYF.

The V gene is TRBV6-1, the J gene TRBJ2-1; the D is unclear. Per the germline V gene, CDR1 is MNHNS and CDR2 is SASEGT. The CDR3 is 14 amino acids. Trimming stripped 7 bases from V and 0 bases from J, with 10 bases between. CDR3: CASTRQSSYNEQFF. Here the CDR3 DNA reads TGTGCCAGCACACGGCAGAGCTCCTACAATGAGCAGTTCTTC.

This chain connects TRBV7-2 to TRBJ1-4; 7 positions agree with TRBD1. The CDR3 runs 18 residues. Trimming removed 1 base from V and 0 bases from J; junction bases left unmatched: 8. Germline V gene lookup returns CDR1 SGHTA and CDR2 FQGNSA. The CDR3 is CASSLVLQGSATNEKLFF. CDR3 DNA sequence: TGTGCCAGCAGCTTAGTACTACAGGGGTCTGCAACTAATGAAAAACTGTTTTTT.

This clone was seen once. The chain uses TRBV6-5 and TRBJ2-7, with D possibly TRBD2 on 5 matching bases. The germline V gene has CDR1 MNHEY and CDR2 SVGAGI. V was trimmed by 4 bases and J by 5 bases, leaving 18 bases between them. CDR3 size: 15 residues. The CDR3 DNA is TGTGCCAGCAGTTCGACAAAAACTAGATTTGACGAGCAGTACTTC. Encoded protein: CASSSTKTRFDEQYF.

The chain carries TRBV5-5 and TRBJ1-5; TRBD1 is a possible D gene (5 bases). Trimming took 1 base from V and 0 from J, leaving 11 bases between them. There are 16 residues in the CDR3. Germline-derived CDR1 and CDR2 are SGHKS and YYEKEE (reference sequence). CDR3 sequence: CASSLIAGYSNQPQHF. The CDR3 coding sequence is TGTGCCAGCAGCTTGATAGCAGGGTATAGCAATCAGCCCCAGCATTTT. Together with reference TRBV5-5 and TRBJ1-5, the CDR3 gives the full variable domain: DAGVTQSPTHLIKTRGQQVTLRCSPISGHKSVSWYQQVLGQGPQFIFQYYEKEERGRGNFPDRFSARQFPNYSSELNVNALLLGDSALYLCASSLIAGYSNQPQHFGDGTRLSIL.

This chain uses TRBV5-1 with TRBJ2-2; 8 bases align to TRBD2. The CDR3 sequence is 15 residues long. Germline loops: CDR1 SGHRS, CDR2 YFSETQ. J gave up 5 bases and V 6 bases, and 9 bases lay outside the gene matches. This chain's CDR3 is CASTQLAAGTGELFF. CDR3 coding DNA: TGCGCCAGCACCCAACTAGCGGCCGGGACCGGGGAGCTGTTTTTT. The full variable domain, its missing parts supplied by reference TRBV5-1 and TRBJ2-2, is KAGVTQTPRYLIKTRGQQVTLSCSPISGHRSVSWYQQTPGQGLQFLFEYFSETQRNKGNFPGRFSGRQFSNSRSEMNVSTLELGDSALYLCASTQLAAGTGELFFGEGSRLTVL.

In the case of this clone: One end of the junction is discordant with germline, which a read error may explain. The chain recombines TRBV7-3 with TRBJ2-7; D may correspond to TRBD1 or TRBD2 (5 bases each). The CDR3 loop spans 15 amino acids. CDR1 and CDR2 (germline): SGHTA, FQGTGA. CDR3 nucleotides: TGTGCCAGCAGCCTAACCGGGACGGCCTTCGACGAGCAGTACTTC. It codes for CASSLTGTAFDEQYF.

The chain carries TRBV7-9 and TRBJ1-5; 9 nucleotides align to TRBD1. CDR1 SEHNR and CDR2 FQNEAQ come from the germline V gene (reference sequence). V shed 5 bases, J shed 5 bases, and the junction held 10 bases outside the gene matches. CDR3 length equals 16 residues. CDR3 coding DNA: TGTGCCAGCAGCGAATCCGGGACAGGGCATTATCAGCCCCAGCATTTT. It encodes CASSESGTGHYQPQHF.

The DNA for the CDR3 is TGTGCCAGCACCCCCACTAGATCTCCGGGGGCGCAGTATTTT. Translated: CASTPTRSPGAQYF. The chain couples TRBV27 to TRBJ2-3; D is perhaps TRBD2 (6 bases). The CDR3 is 14 amino acids. CDR1 is MNHEY and CDR2 is SMNVEV in the germline V gene (reference sequence). V lost 7 bases and J 10 bases, leaving 21 bases between the germline ends.

The chain couples TRBV11-2 to TRBJ2-3; no clear D gene. V was cut by 2 bases and J by 4 bases, with 10 bases left in between. The length of the CDR3 is 14 residues. Germline CDR1 reads SGHAT; CDR2 reads FQNNGV. CDR3 amino acids: CASSLLRNADTQYF. CDR3 DNA sequence: TGTGCCAGCAGCTTACTTAGAAACGCAGATACGCAGTATTTT. The full variable domain, with the rest looked up from reference TRBV11-2 and TRBJ2-3, is EAGVAQSPRYKIIEKRQSVAFWCNPISGHATLYWYQQILGQGPKLLIQFQNNGVVDDSQLPKDRFSAERLKGVDSTLKIQPAKLEDSAVYLCASSLLRNADTQYFGPGTRLTVL.

The rearrangement uses TRBV7-2 and TRBJ2-2, with TRBD1 matching 9 bases. Germline V gene lookup returns CDR1 SGHTA and CDR2 FQGNSA. The CDR3 extends over 17 amino acids. J gave up 5 bases and V 0 bases, and 7 bases lay outside the gene matches. The CDR3 DNA is TGTGCCAGCAGCTTAGCGCTCGGGACAGGGCGTACCGGGGAGCTGTTTTTT. It translates to CASSLALGTGRTGELFF.

This rearrangement joins TRBV6-5 to TRBJ1-2; 9 positions match TRBD1. The length of the CDR3 is 13 residues. Trimming cost V 8 bases and J 7 bases; bases outside gene matches: 8. Germline-derived CDR1 and CDR2 are MNHEY and SVGAGI. The CDR3 DNA follows: TGTGCCAGCCATGACCGGGACAGGGCTGGCTACACCTTC. Amino acid sequence: CASHDRDRAGYTF.

The rearrangement joins TRBV4-2 to TRBJ2-3; 11 nucleotides match TRBD2. The length of the CDR3 is 16 residues. J was trimmed by 0 bases and V by 1 base; bases with no gene match: 0. Germline V gene data show CDR1 as LGHNA and CDR2 as YNFKEQ. The chain's CDR3 is CASSQGTSGSTDTQYF. In nucleotides, the CDR3 is TGTGCCAGCAGCCAAGGGACTAGCGGGAGCACAGATACGCAGTATTTT.

V is TRBV18 and J is TRBJ1-2; a weak D match, TRBD1 (6 bases). This CDR3 is built from 15 residues. Germline V gives CDR1 KGHSH, CDR2 LQKENI. V lost 2 bases and J 2 bases, leaving 12 bases between the germline ends. Here the CDR3 DNA reads TGTGCCAGCTCACCAAGGGATCAGGGGAACTATGGCTACACCTTC. It encodes CASSPRDQGNYGYTF. Based on the CDR3 plus reference TRBV18 and TRBJ1-2, the full variable domain is NAGVMQNPRHLVRRRGQEARLRCSPMKGHSHVYWYRQLPEEGLKFMVYLQKENIIDESGMPKERFSAEFPKEGPSILRIQQVVRGDSAAYFCASSPRDQGNYGYTFGSGTRLTVV.

The chain recombines TRBV6-6 with TRBJ2-2; D call uncertain. V dropped 7 bases and J dropped 3 bases, with 3 bases sitting between them. The CDR3 has 11 amino acids. The germline CDR1 and CDR2 sequences are MNHNY and SVGAGI (reference sequence). CDR3 nucleotides: TGTGCCAGCAAGCACACCGGGGAGCTGTTTTTT. Protein product: CASKHTGELFF.

This clone has only a few counts. The chain recombines TRBV7-9 with TRBJ2-3; 14 nucleotides match TRBD2. CDR3 size: 18 residues. Germline CDR1 is SEHNR and CDR2 is FQNEAQ (reference sequence). Unmatched junction bases numbered 9, after V lost 4 bases and J lost 3 bases. CDR3 residues: CASSSGTSGRMGTDTQYF. The CDR3, as DNA: TGTGCCAGCAGCTCCGGGACTAGCGGGAGAATGGGGACAGATACGCAGTATTTT.

This chain connects TRBV27 to TRBJ2-1; possibly TRBD1 or TRBD2 for D (5 bases each). V was trimmed by 3 bases and J by 2 bases, leaving 8 bases between them. Germline loops: CDR1 MNHEY, CDR2 SMNVEV (reference sequence). The CDR3 has 14 residues. In nucleotides, the CDR3 is TGTGCCAGCAGTTTTAGGGGACCCTACAATGAGCAGTTCTTC. Amino acids: CASSFRGPYNEQFF.

V usage is TRBV28 and J usage is TRBJ2-5; 9 nucleotides align to TRBD2. The CDR3 contains 15 residues. Germline V gene data show CDR1 as MDHEN and CDR2 as SYDVKM. V was pared by 6 bases and J by 11 bases, with 16 bases of the junction left unmatched. For the CDR3, the DNA is TGTGCCAGCAGCCCTGGTTGGCGGGAGGGCCGGGAGCAGTACTTC. Amino acids: CASSPGWREGREQYF.

This clone was counted once. J is TRBJ2-2 and V is TRBV7-9; 7 positions match TRBD1. J gave up 4 bases and V 3 bases, and 8 bases lay outside the gene matches. Germline V gene data show CDR1 as SEHNR and CDR2 as FQNEAQ (reference sequence). The CDR3 totals 16 residues. CDR3 bases: TGTGCCAGCAGCTTCAAGGGGGCGATTTTCACCGGGGAGCTGTTTTTT. Protein sequence: CASSFKGAIFTGELFF.

The chain joins TRBV7-3 to TRBJ2-2; TRBD2 matches at 8 bases. V lost 1 base and J lost 6; bases outside the gene matches: 10. Germline V gives CDR1 SGHTA, CDR2 FQGTGA. CDR3 length: 17 amino acids. The CDR3 sequence: CASSLRGLTSGPGELFF. For the CDR3, the DNA is TGTGCCAGCAGCTTAAGGGGATTAACTAGCGGTCCCGGGGAGCTGTTTTTT.

A remark on this clone: The sample has other DNA sequences that encode this CDR3 too. The V gene is TRBV20-1, the J gene TRBJ2-3, with no clear D. Trimming removed 3 bases at V and 1 base at J, with 2 bases between. The germline V gene encodes CDR1 DFQATT and CDR2 SNEGSKA (reference sequence). The CDR3 consists of 11 residues. The CDR3 here is CSARGTDTQYF. The CDR3 DNA reads as TGCAGTGCTAGGGGCACAGATACGCAGTATTTT.

J is TRBJ2-1 and V is TRBV11-3; TRBD2 is a possible D gene (5 bases). Trimming cost V 1 base and J 7 bases, with 14 bases left between them. The CDR3 is 15 residues long. The germline V gene has CDR1 SGHNT and CDR2 YENEEA. CDR3 sequence: CASSLGVGALNEQFF. CDR3 DNA sequence: TGTGCCAGCAGCTTAGGAGTGGGAGCGCTGAATGAGCAGTTCTTC.